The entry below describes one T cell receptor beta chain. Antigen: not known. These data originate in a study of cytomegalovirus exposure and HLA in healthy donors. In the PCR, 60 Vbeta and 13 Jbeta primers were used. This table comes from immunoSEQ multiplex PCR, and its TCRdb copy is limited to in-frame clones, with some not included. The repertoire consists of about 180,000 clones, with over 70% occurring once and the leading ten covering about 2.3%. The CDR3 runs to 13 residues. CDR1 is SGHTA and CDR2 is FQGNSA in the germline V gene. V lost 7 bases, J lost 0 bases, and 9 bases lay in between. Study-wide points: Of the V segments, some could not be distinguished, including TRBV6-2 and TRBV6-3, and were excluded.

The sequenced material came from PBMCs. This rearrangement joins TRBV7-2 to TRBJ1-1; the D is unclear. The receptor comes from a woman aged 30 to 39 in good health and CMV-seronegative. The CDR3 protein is CASTPGLNTEAFF. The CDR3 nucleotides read TGTGCCAGCACCCCGGGGTTGAACACTGAAGCTTTCTTT.